This T cell receptor beta chain was sequenced during a study of Graves' ophthalmopathy and Graves' hyperthyroidism. General study findings and limits: Most thyroid clonotypes with frequency above 0.001 were detected in blood too.

A word on this clonotype: Its antigen is undetermined.

From RNA, the CDR3 regions of TCR beta chains were amplified and sequenced. HTBI primers served in a first-round RT-PCR, which a second-round multiplex PCR followed. Each CDR3 protein is one row after TCRdb ran MiXCR on the multiplex PCR reads. The sample includes approximately 640,000 distinct CDR3 sequences, about two fifths of them seen just once. Other autoimmune diseases, uncontrolled infections, pregnancy or lactation ruled patients out of participation. The germline V and J ends were trimmed by 6 bases and 0 bases, with 14 bases remaining between them. CDR3 length: 16 residues. Germline values: CDR1 MNHEY, CDR2 SVGAGI.

The sample was peripheral blood. The chain combines TRBV6-5 with TRBJ2-2; D might be TRBD1 (6 bases). This receptor was identified in an adult man with Graves' ophthalmopathy. The CDR3 DNA follows: TGTGCCAGCAGCTTATACAGGGTGGCGAACACCGGGGAGCTGTTTTTT. Protein sequence: CASSLYRVANTGELFF.